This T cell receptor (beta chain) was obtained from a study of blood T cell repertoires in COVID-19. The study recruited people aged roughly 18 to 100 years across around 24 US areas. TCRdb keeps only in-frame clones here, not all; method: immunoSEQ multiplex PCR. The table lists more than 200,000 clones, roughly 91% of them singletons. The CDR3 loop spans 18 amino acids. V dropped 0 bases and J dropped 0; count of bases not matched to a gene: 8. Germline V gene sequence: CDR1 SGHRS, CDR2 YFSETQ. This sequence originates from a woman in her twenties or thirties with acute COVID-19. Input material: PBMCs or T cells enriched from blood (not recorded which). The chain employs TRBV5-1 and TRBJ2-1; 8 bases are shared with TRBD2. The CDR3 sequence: CASSLDGKSGGSYNEQFF. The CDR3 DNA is TGCGCCAGCAGCTTGGACGGAAAAAGCGGGGGCTCCTACAATGAGCAGTTCTTC.